A selection of T cell receptor beta chains follows, all from one sample in a study of OX40 agonist ivuxolimab in advanced cancers. The protocol was immunoSEQ multiplex PCR, while the TCRdb copy is restricted to in-frame clones and leaves out a portion. Of 76,000 or so clones listed, 80% to 90% were seen once; the top ten hold less than 6.5%. Specimen: CD4+ or CD8+ T cells sorted from blood, collected in a trial of the OX40 agonist ivuxolimab. These receptors originate from an adult with an advanced solid tumor such as melanoma, head and neck, liver or kidney cancer. CDR3s include the opening cysteine and the closing phenylalanine or tryptophan. Each record gives: V gene, J gene, D gene, clone size, CDR3 protein, CDR3 DNA. A D gene is named only where the DNA matches it firmly. The listing skips clone size in some rows; elsewhere it reads once, few, many or a size class.

>TRBV7-8|TRBJ1-6|TRBD1|few
CASSLRQGNSPLHF
TGTGCCAGCAGCTTACGACAGGGGAATTCACCCCTCCACTTT
>TRBV11-2|TRBJ1-4|-|-
CASRKVGGNNEKLFF
TGTGCCAGCAGGAAAGTAGGGGGGAATAATGAAAAACTGTTTTTT
>TRBV19|TRBJ1-2|-|-
CASSIGGIYGYTF
TGTGCCAGTAGTATAGGAGGGATCTATGGCTACACCTTC
>TRBV30|TRBJ1-1|-|-
CAWRKAAEAFF
TGTGCCTGGAGGAAAGCGGCTGAAGCTTTCTTT
>TRBV4-1|TRBJ2-2|TRBD2|-
CASSQGPFSGGHTGELFF
TGCGCCAGCAGCCAAGGACCGTTTAGCGGGGGGCACACCGGGGAGCTGTTTTTT
>TRBV7-7|TRBJ2-1|-|few
CASSPAQSSYNEQFF
TGTGCCAGCAGCCCGGCTCAGAGCTCCTACAATGAGCAGTTCTTC
>TRBV15|TRBJ2-3|-|-
CATSRGPTGVAQYF
TGTGCCACCAGCAGGGGACCCACGGGGGTGGCGCAGTATTTT
>TRBV6-1|TRBJ2-3|-|-
CASSVQRATDTQYF
TGTGCCAGCAGTGTGCAAAGGGCCACAGATACGCAGTATTTT
>TRBV4-2|TRBJ1-2|-|-
CASSLDSSGYTF
TGTGCCAGCAGCTTGGACTCGAGCGGCTACACCTTC
>TRBV7-6|TRBJ1-5|-|-
CASSLTTTYNQPQHF
TGTGCCAGCAGCTTAACAACAACCTACAATCAGCCCCAGCATTTT
>TRBV5-1|TRBJ1-1|-|once
CASSLNRQGSNTEAFF
TGCGCCAGCAGCTTGAATCGGCAGGGCTCGAACACTGAAGCTTTCTTT
>TRBV15|TRBJ1-6|-|-
CATSRELGNNSPLHF
TGTGCCACCAGCAGAGAATTGGGAAATAATTCACCCCTCCACTTT
>TRBV7-9|TRBJ1-2|-|-
CASSSPENYGYTF
TGTGCCAGCAGCAGTCCCGAAAACTATGGCTACACCTTC
>TRBV6-5|TRBJ1-2|TRBD1|-
CASTPPGQGVGYTF
TGTGCCAGCACCCCACCGGGACAGGGAGTTGGCTACACCTTC
>TRBV6-5|TRBJ2-2|TRBD2|-
CASSYDTSGNTGELFF
TGTGCCAGCAGTTACGATACTAGCGGAAACACCGGGGAGCTGTTTTTT
>TRBV6-1|TRBJ1-2|-|-
CASSPFQMDGYTF
TGTGCCAGCAGTCCCTTTCAGATGGATGGCTACACCTTC
>TRBV5-1|TRBJ1-1|-|-
CASSLAGGEAFF
TGCGCCAGCAGCTTGGCCGGTGGTGAAGCTTTCTTT
>TRBV11-2|TRBJ2-1|TRBD2|-
CASSFRTSGGDNEQFF
TGTGCCAGCAGCTTTCGGACTAGCGGGGGGGACAATGAGCAGTTCTTC
>TRBV5-1|TRBJ1-1|-|-
CASSLAQGRSTEAFF
TGCGCCAGCAGCTTGGCTCAAGGGAGGAGTACTGAAGCTTTCTTT
>TRBV29-1|TRBJ2-3|TRBD1|-
CSVGTGGTDTQYF
TGCAGCGTTGGGACAGGAGGCACAGATACGCAGTATTTT
>TRBV30|TRBJ1-4|-|once
CAWSVQSVRNEKLFF
TGTGCCTGGAGTGTACAAAGCGTCAGAAATGAAAAACTGTTTTTT
>TRBV5-6|TRBJ2-3|TRBD2|-
CASSSPSGTSTDTQYF
TGTGCCAGCAGCTCGCCTAGCGGGACGAGCACAGATACGCAGTATTTT
>TRBV4-3|TRBJ2-2|TRBD2|-
CASSQDTLAGGLAGELFF
TGCGCCAGCAGCCAAGATACCCTAGCGGGGGGGCTCGCCGGGGAGCTGTTTTTT
>TRBV5-1|TRBJ1-3|-|-
CASSKDSPSSGNTIYF
TGCGCCAGCAGCAAGGACAGCCCGAGCTCTGGAAACACCATATATTTT
>TRBV5-1|TRBJ2-3|-|few
CASSWGTKPDTQYF
TGCGCCAGCAGCTGGGGCACGAAACCAGATACGCAGTATTTT
>TRBV30|TRBJ2-7|-|-
CAWSVQGYEQYF
TGTGCCTGGAGTGTACAAGGCTACGAGCAGTACTTC
>TRBV7-3|TRBJ2-7|TRBD1|-
CASSFRTGKGSRSYEQYF
TGTGCCAGCAGCTTCCGGACAGGGAAAGGGAGTAGGAGCTACGAGCAGTACTTC
>TRBV7-2|TRBJ2-1|-|-
CASSALIPNEQFF
TGTGCCAGCAGCGCTCTAATACCAAATGAGCAGTTCTTC
>TRBV7-9|TRBJ2-6|TRBD1|-
CASSPRQGHSGANVLTF
TGTGCCAGCAGCCCCCGACAGGGCCACTCTGGGGCCAACGTCCTGACTTTC
>TRBV19|TRBJ2-2|TRBD1|once
CASKPGQGVTGELFF
TGTGCCAGTAAACCGGGACAGGGGGTTACCGGGGAGCTGTTTTTT
>TRBV19|TRBJ2-2|-|-
CASSNFGGVTGELFF
TGTGCCAGTAGTAATTTTGGAGGGGTCACCGGGGAGCTGTTTTTT
>TRBV10-3|TRBJ1-2|TRBD1|-
CAISRTGDNYGYTF
TGTGCCATCAGCCGGACAGGGGATAACTATGGCTACACCTTC
>TRBV7-8|TRBJ2-7|TRBD2|few
CASSPPLREGLHEQYF
TGTGCCAGCAGCCCCCCCTTGAGGGAGGGCCTACACGAGCAGTACTTC
>TRBV6-1|TRBJ2-7|-|once
CASSEALGDPYEQYF
TGTGCCAGCAGTGAAGCGCTAGGGGACCCCTACGAGCAGTACTTC
>TRBV29-1|TRBJ1-1|-|-
CSVQSGYTEAFF
TGCAGCGTTCAGTCAGGGTACACTGAAGCTTTCTTT
>TRBV6-5|TRBJ1-4|TRBD1|-
CASSSMTGGNEKLFF
TGTGCCAGCAGTTCAATGACAGGGGGGAATGAAAAACTGTTTTTT
>TRBV6-5|TRBJ1-2|-|-
CASRYYGSNYGYTF
TGTGCCAGCAGGTACTACGGATCTAACTATGGCTACACCTTC
>TRBV18|TRBJ1-1|-|-
CASSQGRDGGTEAFF
TGTGCCAGCTCACAGGGGCGGGACGGGGGGACTGAAGCTTTCTTT
>TRBV2|TRBJ2-5|-|-
CASSVGGMGVQETQYF
TGTGCCAGCAGTGTTGGGGGGATGGGGGTTCAAGAGACCCAGTACTTC
>TRBV7-9|TRBJ2-5|TRBD1|-
CASSLTGADGGRETQYF
TGTGCCAGCAGCCTCACAGGGGCGGATGGTGGCAGGGAGACCCAGTACTTC
>TRBV5-1|TRBJ1-2|-|-
CASSLHRVEGYTF
TGCGCCAGCAGCTTGCACAGGGTCGAAGGCTACACCTTC
>TRBV29-1|TRBJ2-3|-|-
CSVAARTTDTQYF
TGCAGCGTTGCGGCCCGAACCACAGATACGCAGTATTTT
>TRBV6-6|TRBJ2-1|TRBD1|-
CASSQGVGEQFF
TGTGCCAGCAGTCAGGGGGTAGGGGAGCAGTTCTTC
>TRBV6-5|TRBJ2-2|TRBD2|-
CASSYNAGGGTGELFF
TGTGCCAGCAGTTACAACGCGGGGGGTGGCACCGGGGAGCTGTTTTTT
>TRBV9|TRBJ2-5|TRBD1|-
CASSVEGTGPLQETQYF
TGTGCCAGCAGCGTAGAGGGGACAGGGCCACTCCAAGAGACCCAGTACTTC
>TRBV27|TRBJ2-2|-|-
CASSLRGNTGELFF
TGTGCCAGCAGTTTAAGGGGGAACACCGGGGAGCTGTTTTTT
>TRBV6-1|TRBJ1-1|-|-
CASSLSGAATEAFF
TGTGCCAGCAGCCTCTCCGGGGCTGCCACTGAAGCTTTCTTT
>TRBV18|TRBJ2-7|TRBD2|once
CASSELAGGYEQYF
TGTGCCAGCTCGGAGTTAGCGGGAGGTTACGAGCAGTACTTC
>TRBV7-9|TRBJ2-7|TRBD2|-
CASSQDPLAGGYEQYF
TGTGCCAGCAGCCAAGACCCCCTAGCGGGGGGGTACGAGCAGTACTTC
>TRBV7-3|TRBJ2-6|TRBD2|-
CASSLMGGTFSGANVLTF
TGTGCCAGCAGCTTAATGGGGGGGACCTTCTCTGGGGCCAACGTCCTGACTTTC
>TRBV11-2|TRBJ1-1|-|-
CASSLEYSAQAFF
TGTGCCAGCAGCTTAGAATACAGCGCCCAAGCTTTCTTT
>TRBV10-3|TRBJ2-2|TRBD2|-
CAITGTNYTGELFF
TGTGCCATCACCGGGACTAACTACACCGGGGAGCTGTTTTTT
>TRBV6-6|TRBJ2-7|-|-
CASSYSPLGGEQYF
TGTGCCAGCAGTTACTCCCCCTTGGGGGGTGAGCAGTACTTC